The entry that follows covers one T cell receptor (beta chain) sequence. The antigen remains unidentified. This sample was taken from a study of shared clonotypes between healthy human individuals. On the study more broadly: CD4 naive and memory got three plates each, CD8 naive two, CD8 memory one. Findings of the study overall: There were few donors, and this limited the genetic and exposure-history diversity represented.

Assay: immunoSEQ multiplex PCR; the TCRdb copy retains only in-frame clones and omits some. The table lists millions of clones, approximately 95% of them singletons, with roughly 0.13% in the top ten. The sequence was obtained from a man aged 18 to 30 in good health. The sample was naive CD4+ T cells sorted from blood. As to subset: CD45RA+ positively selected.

CDR3 in DNA: TGTGCCAGCAGGCGGTTCATTAATTCACCCCTCCACTTT. Amino acid sequence: CASRRFINSPLHF. V gene TRBV6-5 combines with J gene TRBJ1-6; D gene unclear. Germline CDR1 MNHEY, CDR2 SVGAGI. This CDR3 spans 13 amino acids. Trimming took 6 bases from V and 6 from J, leaving 9 bases between them.